Reported below is one TCR beta chain. No antigen is known for it. The entry originates in a study of T cell responses to AZD1222 COVID-19 vaccine. Broader study findings: Just five to seven people given AZD1222 tested seropositive at baseline. Spike-specific TCR breadth rose after two AZD1222 doses, and depth rose as well.

TCRdb's copy holds only in-frame clones and misses some; the assay was immunoSEQ multiplex PCR. The profile covers about 200,000 clones, with roughly nine tenths appearing a single time and about 3.5% taken by the ten largest. The germline V gene encodes CDR1 MDHEN and CDR2 SYDVKM. This CDR3 region has 12 residues. V lost 7 bases, J lost 7 bases, and 4 bases stayed unmatched. The sequences come from peripheral blood, collected 28 days after the second AZD1222 dose. This rearrangement joins TRBV28 to TRBJ1-5; 7 bases match TRBD1. The origin of this receptor is an adult who received the AZD1222 COVID-19 vaccine. The CDR3 DNA is TGTGCCAGCAAGACAGGGAGGCAGCCCCAGCATTTT. This sequence encodes CASKTGRQPQHF.